This T cell receptor beta chain was obtained from a study of PD-L1 blockade in urothelial cancer. Turning to the study itself: In the patient group, about 90% of the roughly 29 were males with bladder-origin urothelial cancer. A median of approximately 150,000 T cells was found in the blood samples. Points from the study as a whole: Enhanced expansion of tumor-associated blood clones at 3 weeks characterized durable-benefit patients.

Clones were read by immunoSEQ multiplex PCR, and TCRdb kept only the in-frame ones, dropping some. This table has around 49,000 clones, 82% appearing once. CDR1 is SGHTA and CDR2 is FQGNSA in the germline V gene. CDR3 length: 18 amino acids. J lost 3 bases, V lost 5 bases, and 18 bases had no gene match. Time point noted: peripheral blood 6 weeks after treatment start. Each patient contributed between 1 and 8 total time points of blood mononuclear cells, pretreatment and during treatment. With respect to this clone: Its antigen remains unidentified.

The specimen comprised PBMCs, sampled around atezolizumab (anti-PD-L1) treatment. This TCR was recovered from a man in his 60s with urothelial cancer. V and J are TRBV7-2 and TRBJ1-1, with 7 bases fitting TRBD1. The CDR3 here is CASSPSWGRGQWDTEAFF. In DNA, the CDR3 is TGTGCCAGCAGCCCCTCGTGGGGTAGGGGACAGTGGGACACTGAAGCTTTCTTT.